This is a list of T cell receptor beta chains from one sample in a study of T cell repertoires in cytomegalovirus infection. One entry per CDR3 protein results from TCRdb running MiXCR on the reads. The data contain approximately 190,000 distinct CDR3 sequences, 8% to 10% of them singletons. The material sequenced was PBMCs. All receptors derive from a human donor in good health (CMV status not recorded). Some clones in this sample may be carry-over from other donors' samples. Both conserved end residues are part of each CDR3. A D gene is named only where the DNA matches it firmly. Clone size appears in some rows only: once, few, many, or a class for an expanded clone.

TRBV7-6	TRBJ1-3	15	many	.	CASSPRPGPGNTIYF	TGTGCCAGCAGCCCGAGACCGGGGCCTGGAAACACCATATATTTT
TRBV6-6	TRBJ2-1	14	.	TRBD1	CASGDRAPGGEQFF	TGTGCCAGCGGGGACAGGGCCCCCGGGGGAGAGCAGTTCTTC
TRBV6-2/TRBV6-3	TRBJ2-7	13	.	TRBD2	CASTPRLAVEQYF	TGTGCCAGCACTCCTAGACTAGCGGTCGAGCAGTACTTC
TRBV19	TRBJ2-5	16	many	TRBD2	CASSIPSGSTPGTQYF	TGTGCCAGTAGTATTCCCAGCGGGAGTACCCCGGGGACCCAGTACTTC
TRBV4-1	TRBJ1-1	13	.	.	CASSQERDTEAFF	TGCGCCAGCAGCCAAGAGAGGGACACTGAAGCTTTCTTT
TRBV20-1	TRBJ2-1	17	many	TRBD2	CSARGSRTSGIHNEQFF	TGCAGTGCTAGAGGATCCAGGACTAGCGGGATACACAATGAGCAGTTCTTC
TRBV11-3	TRBJ1-4	15	few	.	CASSLSGGPGEKLFF	TGTGCCAGCAGCTTATCTGGGGGGCCTGGTGAAAAACTGTTTTTT
TRBV20-1	TRBJ2-1	16	many	TRBD1	CSARAPRGGRFDEQFF	TGCAGTGCTAGAGCCCCAAGAGGGGGCCGATTTGATGAGCAGTTCTTC
TRBV5-1	TRBJ2-2	13	few	.	CASSLTLSGELFF	TGCGCCAGCAGCTTGACACTTAGCGGGGAGCTGTTTTTT
TRBV18	TRBJ2-7	16	few	.	CASSLDSGTISYEQYF	TGTGCCAGCTCACTCGATTCCGGGACAATAAGTTACGAGCAGTACTTC
TRBV28	TRBJ1-5	15	few	.	CASRHAGVSNQPQHF	TGTGCCAGCAGACACGCGGGGGTGAGCAATCAGCCCCAGCATTTT
TRBV7-9	TRBJ2-1	20	many	TRBD2	CASSTTGSTSGIFGRDEQFF	TGTGCCAGCAGCACTACAGGGTCGACTAGCGGGATATTCGGTCGGGATGAGCAGTTCTTC
TRBV27	TRBJ1-6	11	.	TRBD1	CPGQGLSPLHF	TGTCCAGGACAGGGCTTGTCACCCCTCCACTTT
TRBV12-3/TRBV12-4	TRBJ2-5	12	few	TRBD2	CASSISGKGGYF	TGTGCCAGCAGTATAAGCGGGAAGGGAGGGTACTTC
TRBV20-1	TRBJ1-2	12	.	.	CSANDRHYGYTF	TGCAGTGCTAACGACAGGCACTATGGCTACACCTTC
TRBV7-2	TRBJ2-1	15	many	.	CASSRTTGPYNEQFF	TGTGCCAGCAGCCGGACTACCGGACCCTACAATGAGCAGTTCTTC
TRBV28	TRBJ1-5	16	many	.	CASSLSRGRGNQPQHF	TGTGCCAGCAGTTTATCCAGAGGGCGAGGCAATCAGCCCCAGCATTTT
TRBV7-3	TRBJ2-2	15	.	.	CASSSLGLNTGELFF	TGTGCCAGCAGCAGCCTAGGGCTCAACACCGGGGAGCTGTTTTTT
TRBV7-9	TRBJ1-2	14	many	.	CASSLTPAGDGYTF	TGTGCCAGCAGCTTGACCCCCGCAGGGGACGGCTACACCTTC
TRBV7-8	TRBJ2-3	13	many	TRBD2	CASSLVRGDTQYF	TGTGCCAGCAGCTTAGTGCGGGGGGATACGCAGTATTTT
TRBV4-2	TRBJ1-4	15	many	TRBD1	CASSQTGVGNEKLFF	TGTGCCAGCAGCCAGACAGGGGTCGGTAATGAAAAACTGTTTTTT
TRBV11-3	TRBJ1-1	14	many	TRBD1	CASSMGQGNTEAFF	TGTGCCAGCAGCATGGGACAGGGGAACACTGAAGCTTTCTTT
TRBV6-6	TRBJ2-1	11	.	.	CASRIAPGQFF	TGTGCCAGCAGAATAGCGCCGGGTCAGTTCTTC
TRBV7-8	TRBJ2-5	13	few	.	CASNKQGGETQYF	TGTGCCAGCAACAAACAGGGAGGGGAGACCCAGTACTTC
TRBV12-3/TRBV12-4	TRBJ1-6	13	many	.	CASSFEGNSPLHF	TGTGCCAGCAGTTTTGAAGGCAATTCACCCCTCCACTTT
TRBV2	TRBJ1-1	14	few	TRBD1	CASTLQGANTEAFF	TGTGCCAGCACCTTACAGGGGGCTAACACTGAAGCTTTCTTT
TRBV20-1	TRBJ1-4	14	many	.	CSAAHRGRREKLFF	TGCAGTGCGGCTCACCGGGGTCGGAGGGAAAAACTGTTTTTT
TRBV5-1	TRBJ2-2	15	.	TRBD1	CASTQQGGPTGELFF	TGCGCCAGCACCCAACAGGGGGGCCCCACCGGGGAGCTGTTTTTT
TRBV20-1	TRBJ2-3	14	many	.	CSASATSTADTQYF	TGCAGTGCTAGTGCTACTAGCACGGCAGATACGCAGTATTTT
TRBV7-6	TRBJ2-1	15	.	TRBD2	CASSSEGLAHNEQFF	TGTGCCAGCAGCTCAGAAGGACTAGCACACAATGAGCAGTTCTTC
TRBV11-2	TRBJ1-4	13	.	.	CASSPDRNEKLFF	TGTGCCAGCAGCCCAGACAGAAATGAAAAACTGTTTTTT